The rows below give T cell receptor beta chains drawn from one sample of a study of glioma-infiltrating T cells. One entry per CDR3 protein, called by TCRdb with MiXCR from the multiplex PCR reads. Found here are around 190,000 distinct CDR3 sequences, more than 35% of them singletons; the top ten hold about 5.2%. Source material: glioma tissue, nonneoplastic brain tissue, or PBMCs (not recorded which). These receptors came from a human donor with low-grade glioma or glioblastoma, undergoing nonglioma brain surgery, or in good health (not recorded which). Both conserved end residues are part of each CDR3. Each record gives: D gene, J gene, V gene, clone size, CDR3 DNA, CDR3 protein. The D gene is left open where the match is weak. Expanded clones are given a class, and other clones once, few, many or no size at all.

TRBD2,TRBJ2-3,TRBV7-2,many,TGTGCCAGCAGCCCTAGCGGGAGGGCCACAGATACGCAGTATTTT,CASSPSGRATDTQYF
TRBD1,TRBJ2-3,TRBV7-9,.,TGTGCCAGCAGCTACCGGACAGGGGGAACAGATACGCAGTATTTT,CASSYRTGGTDTQYF
.,TRBJ1-1,TRBV20-1,.,TGCAGTTCTTATACACGGGGCCGACTTGAAGCTTTCTTT,CSSYTRGRLEAFF
.,TRBJ2-2,TRBV10-1,.,TGCCCCACGAAGGAGGGGGCGGCCGGGGAGCTGTTTTTT,CPTKEGAAGELFF
TRBD2,TRBJ2-1,TRBV9,.,TGTGCCAGCAGCGTATTGCCTAGCGGGAGTGTCTCCTACAATGAGCAGTTCTTC,CASSVLPSGSVSYNEQFF
.,TRBJ1-2,TRBV29-1,.,TGCAGCGTGGTGGAGAGGGGCCTTACCTATGGCTACACCTTC,CSVVERGLTYGYTF
.,TRBJ1-1,TRBV25-1,many,TGTGCCAGCAGGCCCCCCGGACACGCAAACACTGAAGCTTTCTTT,CASRPPGHANTEAFF
.,TRBJ2-3,TRBV7-9,.,TGTGCCAGCAGCTCCAAGATGGGTTATAGCACAGATACGCAGTATTTT,CASSSKMGYSTDTQYF
.,TRBJ1-5,TRBV19,.,TGTGCCAGTAGTACTACCGGGAGTTTCCTCAATCAGCCCCAGCATTTT,CASSTTGSFLNQPQHF
TRBD2,TRBJ2-5,TRBV9,.,TGTGCCAGCAGCCCCGGATCGGGGACTAGCGGACAAGAGACCCAGTACTTC,CASSPGSGTSGQETQYF
TRBD2,TRBJ2-7,TRBV3-1,few,TGTGCCAGCAGCCAAGCTCGCGGGAGCTTCGGCGAGCAGTACTTC,CASSQARGSFGEQYF